These T cell receptor beta chains were read from a single sample in a study of T cells in Graves' hyperthyroidism and ophthalmopathy. TCRdb re-called the multiplex PCR reads with MiXCR, one entry per CDR3 protein. The sample contains a few hundred thousand distinct CDR3 sequences, around 43% of which appear only once. The material sequenced was peripheral blood or thyroid tissue (not recorded which). Receptors originate from an adult woman with Graves' disease, either hyperthyroidism or ophthalmopathy (not recorded which). The CDR3 runs from the conserved cysteine through the conserved F or W. The order of the fields is J gene, D gene, V gene, clone size, CDR3 protein, CDR3 DNA. D genes are given only for firm matches. Clone size, where shown, is once, few, many, or a class for clones that have expanded.

TRBJ1-6	-	TRBV7-2	-	CASSLAWEPNQPLHF	TGTGCCAGCAGCTTAGCGTGGGAGCCCAATCAGCCCCTCCACTTT
TRBJ1-5	-	TRBV6-2/TRBV6-3	few	CASTDLDNQPQHF	TGTGCCAGCACTGACCTGGACAATCAGCCCCAGCATTTT
TRBJ1-5	-	TRBV12-3/TRBV12-4	-	CASSHESWESNQPQHF	TGTGCCAGCAGTCACGAGAGCTGGGAAAGCAATCAGCCCCAGCATTTT
TRBJ1-1	-	TRBV7-8	many	CASSPRREGRTEAFF	TGTGCCAGCAGCCCCCGGAGGGAGGGGAGGACTGAAGCTTTCTTT
TRBJ1-6	-	TRBV7-6	-	CASSRVDGSPLHF	TGTGCCAGCAGCCGGGTAGATGGGTCACCCCTCCACTTT
TRBJ2-2	TRBD2	TRBV7-8	-	CASSSPGGANTGELFF	TGTGCCAGCAGCTCGCCGGGGGGGGCGAACACCGGGGAGCTGTTTTTT
TRBJ1-5	TRBD1	TRBV6-2/TRBV6-3	many	CASVDRGNQPQHF	TGTGCCAGCGTCGACAGGGGAAACCAGCCCCAGCATTTT
TRBJ2-5	TRBD1	TRBV29-1	-	CSFLDRSQETQYF	TGCAGCTTCCTGGACAGGAGCCAAGAGACCCAGTACTTC
TRBJ1-3	-	TRBV7-2	-	CASSSSGLHGNTIYF	TGTGCCAGCAGCTCCTCGGGGCTTCATGGAAACACCATATATTTT
TRBJ1-1	-	TRBV6-5	-	CASSLSGPRVPTEAFF	TGTGCCAGCAGTTTATCGGGGCCGAGGGTTCCCACTGAAGCTTTCTTT
TRBJ1-6	-	TRBV2	once	CASSGQNNSPLHF	TGTGCCAGCAGTGGACAGAATAATTCACCCCTCCACTTT
TRBJ2-7	-	TRBV7-8	-	CASSLGGTVYEQYF	TGTGCCAGCAGCTTAGGGGGAACAGTGTACGAGCAGTACTTC
TRBJ2-5	TRBD2	TRBV7-6	many	CASSQRGTSGIETQYF	TGTGCCAGCAGCCAGAGGGGGACTAGCGGGATTGAGACCCAGTACTTC
TRBJ1-2	TRBD1	TRBV4-2	many	CASSQTRGRNTYGYTF	TGTGCCAGCAGCCAGACCAGGGGGCGCAACACCTATGGCTACACCTTC
TRBJ2-5	-	TRBV18	many	CASSPGGETQYF	TGTGCCAGCAGCCCAGGGGGGGAGACCCAGTACTTC
TRBJ1-2	TRBD1	TRBV6-2/TRBV6-3	many	CASRTRDRGNYGYTF	TGTGCCAGCAGGACCCGGGACAGGGGAAACTATGGCTACACCTTC
TRBJ1-1	-	TRBV9	many	CASSETGHSNTEAFF	TGTGCCAGCAGCGAAACGGGACACTCGAACACTGAAGCTTTCTTT
TRBJ1-1	TRBD1	TRBV11-2	many	CASSRDRANTEAFF	TGTGCCAGCAGCCGGGACAGGGCCAACACTGAAGCTTTCTTT
TRBJ1-1	TRBD1	TRBV7-9	many	CASSLEGAVTEAFF	TGTGCCAGCAGCTTAGAGGGGGCGGTCACTGAAGCTTTCTTT
TRBJ2-2	TRBD2	TRBV11-2	many	CASSLAGGRAGELFF	TGTGCCAGCAGTCTAGCGGGAGGGCGCGCCGGGGAGCTGTTTTTT
TRBJ1-5	-	TRBV5-5	many	CASSLGGVSGNQPQHF	TGTGCCAGCAGCTTAGGGGGTGTGAGCGGCAATCAGCCCCAGCATTTT
TRBJ2-5	TRBD2	TRBV20-1	many	CSARLAGGETQYF	TGCAGTGCCCGACTAGCGGGAGGGGAGACCCAGTACTTC
TRBJ2-5	TRBD1	TRBV24-1	many	CATSDPGTGKETQYF	TGTGCCACCAGTGATCCTGGGACAGGGAAAGAGACCCAGTACTTC
TRBJ2-2	-	TRBV5-1	-	CASSRSPLARDKNTGELFF	TGCGCCAGCAGCCGCTCCCCCCTCGCCCGGGACAAGAACACCGGGGAGCTGTTTTTT
TRBJ2-5	TRBD1	TRBV6-2/TRBV6-3	many	CASSPGQGRVVTQYF	TGTGCCAGCAGTCCCGGACAGGGACGGGTCGTTACCCAGTACTTC
TRBJ2-5	-	TRBV20-1	-	CSATGPRDKETQYF	TGCAGTGCTACAGGACCCCGGGACAAAGAGACCCAGTACTTC
TRBJ2-1	-	TRBV10-3	-	CAISAQGGDEQFF	TGTGCCATCAGTGCGCAGGGAGGCGATGAGCAGTTCTTC
TRBJ1-1	-	TRBV5-1	-	CASSLAGYGTEAFF	TGCGCCAGCAGCTTGGCGGGGTATGGGACTGAAGCTTTCTTT
TRBJ2-5	-	TRBV24-1	-	CATSDLFPKETQYF	TGTGCCACCAGTGATTTGTTCCCGAAAGAGACCCAGTACTTC
TRBJ1-5	-	TRBV29-1	-	CSVGPRREFQPQHF	TGCAGCGTTGGGCCCCGGCGGGAATTTCAGCCCCAGCATTTT
TRBJ1-2	-	TRBV2	once	CASSAQGSLNYGYTF	TGTGCCAGCAGTGCCCAGGGCAGTCTTAACTATGGCTACACCTTC
TRBJ1-2	TRBD1	TRBV29-1	few	CSVEERQGAHGYTF	TGCAGCGTTGAGGAGCGACAGGGGGCGCATGGCTACACCTTC
TRBJ1-6	-	TRBV5-1	-	CASSLENQVSPLHF	TGCGCCAGCAGCTTGGAAAATCAAGTTTCACCCCTCCACTTT
TRBJ1-5	-	TRBV6-2/TRBV6-3	many	CASSRPPMYSNQPQHF	TGTGCCAGCAGCCGACCGCCCATGTATAGCAATCAGCCCCAGCATTTT
TRBJ1-1	-	TRBV15	many	CATKRTTNTEAFF	TGTGCCACCAAGAGGACGACGAACACTGAAGCTTTCTTT
TRBJ1-1	-	TRBV12-3/TRBV12-4	-	CASVAEQLNTEAFF	TGTGCCAGCGTGGCGGAACAATTGAACACTGAAGCTTTCTTT
TRBJ2-7	-	TRBV5-1	many	CASSFLPETEQYF	TGCGCCAGCAGCTTCCTCCCTGAGACCGAGCAGTACTTC
TRBJ1-6	TRBD1	TRBV3-1	few	CASSHGTGYNSPLHF	TGTGCCAGCAGCCACGGGACAGGGTATAATTCACCCCTCCACTTT
TRBJ2-2	-	TRBV29-1	many	CSVAAGTGELFF	TGCAGCGTTGCGGCAGGGACCGGGGAGCTGTTTTTT
TRBJ1-5	TRBD1	TRBV2	-	CASVDRGSQPQHF	TGTGCCAGCGTAGACAGGGGCTCTCAGCCCCAGCATTTT
TRBJ1-2	TRBD1	TRBV7-9	-	CASRLGTGNYGYTF	TGTGCCAGCAGACTCGGGACAGGGAACTATGGCTACACCTTC
TRBJ1-2	-	TRBV6-5	many	CASSYSNRLGYGYTF	TGTGCCAGCAGTTACTCGAACAGGCTGGGCTATGGCTACACCTTC
TRBJ2-6	-	TRBV7-9	many	CASSLAGEPGANVLTF	TGTGCCAGCAGCTTAGCGGGCGAGCCTGGGGCCAACGTCCTGACTTTC
TRBJ2-5	TRBD1	TRBV5-5	-	CASSRRTGEKQETQYF	TGTGCCAGCAGCCGTCGGACAGGCGAAAAACAAGAGACCCAGTACTTC
TRBJ2-5	-	TRBV7-9	-	CASSSRHQETQYF	TGTGCCAGCAGCTCGCGCCACCAAGAGACCCAGTACTTC
TRBJ2-7	-	TRBV7-9	-	CASSLEGPRAAQYF	TGTGCCAGCAGCTTAGAGGGACCGCGCGCTGCGCAGTACTTC
TRBJ2-5	TRBD2	TRBV20-1	many	CSASRAGDVRETQYF	TGCAGTGCTTCCCGAGCGGGAGATGTACGGGAGACCCAGTACTTC
TRBJ2-2	TRBD2	TRBV9	-	CASSLTSGPGNTGELSW	TGTGCCAGCAGCCTGACTAGCGGCCCAGGGAACACCGGGGAGCTGTCTTGG
TRBJ1-5	-	TRBV19	-	CASSISGRPQHF	TGTGCCAGTAGTATCAGCGGGAGGCCCCAGCATTTT
TRBJ1-3	-	TRBV10-2	few	CASRGGSGNTIYF	TGCGCCAGCAGGGGGGGCTCCGGAAACACCATATATTTT
TRBJ1-1	-	TRBV3-1	once	CASGQPALGAFF	TGTGCCAGCGGCCAACCCGCACTGGGAGCTTTCTTT
TRBJ2-5	-	TRBV2	-	CASQGETQYF	TGTGCCAGCCAGGGGGAGACCCAGTACTTC
TRBJ2-7	-	TRBV29-1	few	CSVEDRAHSYEQYF	TGCAGCGTTGAAGATCGGGCCCACTCCTACGAGCAGTACTTC
TRBJ2-6	-	TRBV7-3	-	CASSSQIHSGANVLTF	TGTGCCAGCAGCTCACAGATTCACTCTGGGGCCAACGTCCTGACTTTC
TRBJ1-1	-	TRBV5-5	once	CASSLTTAAEAFF	TGTGCCAGCAGCTTAACGACGGCAGCTGAAGCTTTCTTT
TRBJ1-4	-	TRBV19	-	CASRPGLINEKLFF	TGTGCCAGCCGACCGGGGTTGATAAATGAAAAACTGTTTTTT
TRBJ1-2	TRBD1	TRBV28	-	CASTKGQAYGYTF	TGTGCCAGCACCAAGGGACAGGCGTATGGCTACACCTTC